The clone carrying this T cell receptor (beta chain) was seen many times. Its antigen is unidentified. This CDR3 has 15 amino acids. Germline assignment: CDR1 SGHVS and CDR2 FQNEAQ. Trimming took 1 base from V and 2 from J, leaving 11 bases between them. These data come from a study of response to subunit inactivated influenza vaccine. Whole-study findings and limits: Each seasonal influenza vaccination recruits few new T cells, the authors suggested.

TCRdb reanalysed the RT-PCR reads using MiXCR and keeps one entry per CDR3 protein. The table records more than 450,000 distinct CDR3 sequences, 10% to 15% of them present only once. Sequencing was performed on PBMCs from blood, taken on the day of vaccination. V gene TRBV7-8 combines with J gene TRBJ1-1, with no clear D. The TCR comes from a man aged 45 to 65 who received an inactivated influenza vaccine. For the CDR3, the DNA is TGTGCCAGCAGCTTAGTAAGAACAGAAAACACTGAAGCTTTCTTT. This codes for CASSLVRTENTEAFF.